This record concerns one T cell receptor (beta chain) sequence. Produced via immunoSEQ multiplex PCR; TCRdb's table is partial and in-frame only. Here the sample spans approximately 230,000 clones, about 91% being singletons. This sample is drawn from a study of blood T cell repertoires in COVID-19. Study-level background: Material from acute and convalescent COVID-19 was sourced from the United States, Italy and Spain.

Individuals drawn from around 24 US areas were roughly 18 to 100 years old. CDR1 and CDR2 (germline): SGHRS, YFSETQ. V lost 4 bases, J lost 1 base, and 10 bases stayed unmatched. CDR3 size: 18 residues. V and J are TRBV5-1 and TRBJ2-7; 14 bases align to TRBD2. The source is a woman between 50 and 59 years old with acute COVID-19. The sample comprised PBMCs or T cells enriched from blood (not recorded which). CDR3 region: CASSSGGTSGSSSYEQYF. Written as DNA, the CDR3 is TGCGCCAGCAGCAGCGGTGGGACTAGCGGGAGTTCGTCCTACGAGCAGTACTTC.